This TCR beta chain was recovered during a study of blood T cells in healthy people across ages (dated by TCRdb to about 2015). In terms of the full investigation: In model experiments, template switching captured roughly one uniquely barcoded TCR beta cDNA molecule for every two T cells. Using deep sequencing normalized with unique cDNA molecular identifiers, the study measured how TCR beta repertoire diversity changes with age. The donors were divided into four age groups: young (average around 15 years), middle-aged (about 40), aged (approximately 62) and long-lived (roughly 86). To avoid experimental bias, donors of different ages were spread randomly across the sequencing lanes. Using the same blood draw, the study looked at two additional independent replicas of 1 million unique cDNA reads for two donors, one aged 18 to 30 and the other aged 80 or older. What the research found in general, with its limitations: As age increased, observed TCR beta diversity per million T cells dropped in a roughly linear way, and a significant reduction was already evident by age roughly 40. Total diversity estimates from one million sequenced T cells were considered lower bounds and underestimates. The percentage of naive T cells measured by flow cytometry correlated strongly with observed TCR beta diversity. Conclusive comparison of naive and antigen-experienced compartments was prevented by the profiling of bulk unsorted PBMCs. The long-lived group showed more naive CD4+ T cells, fewer expanded clones and increased TCR diversity than the aged group, suggesting age selection. Because donor CMV infection status was unknown, age-related changes in expanded clonotypes were potentially confounded.

Systemically healthy Caucasian individuals from Russia, around 39 in total and aged about 6 to 95 years, were included as donors. Ten milliliters of peripheral blood were drawn from each donor into EDTA-treated Vacutainer tubes. PBMCs were isolated by Ficoll-Paque density-gradient centrifugation, with at least 6 million obtained per sample. Trizol reagent was used to extract total RNA from the PBMCs, yielding at least 6 micrograms per sample. For every donor, an aliquot of PBMCs went through flow cytometry to measure the percentages of naive CD45RAhigh/CD27high T cells. This clonotype has more than one count but fewer than ten. What this receptor recognizes is not known. Base quality data are lacking; no much larger clone is found one base away. CDR3 length: 15 amino acids, cysteine to phenylalanine. The DNA shown is the 45-base CDR3, in frame from base 1. Based on the germline V gene, the CDR1 and CDR2 sequences are SGHRS and YFSETQ. The germline ends are 18 bases apart after V is trimmed by 4 bases and J by 5 bases.

Receptors were amplified or captured by 5' RACE. Sequencing relied on an Illumina HiSeq 2500. A second about 7 to 11 cycle PCR used a sample-barcoded 5' primer and a J-beta primer mix. Each TCR beta cDNA molecule received a unique molecular identifier from a template-switch 5' adaptor carrying 12 random nucleotides. Each sample yielded at least 3 million CDR3-containing paired-end reads. All of the RNA was converted into first-strand cDNA using the Mint cDNA synthesis kit, with a TRBC-specific oligonucleotide serving as the primer. Following uracil-DNA glycosylase treatment, all cDNA underwent a first 18-cycle PCR with the universal primers M1SS and BC2_uni_R. Concerning the study's data processing: Each sample was normalized by randomly selecting 1 million high-quality reads, each carrying a distinct molecular identifier. Reads with shared molecular identifiers were discarded instead of being binned into consensus sequences. MiTCR, with a Q25 quality threshold and the strictest error-elimination algorithm, was used for CDR3 identification, clonotype clustering and error correction. A nonparametric unseen species model with Euler transformation was used to estimate a lower bound on total TCR beta diversity. TCRdb cleaned the public reads at Q25 with fastp, built clones with MiXCR and kept in-frame beta chains. Duplicate CDR3 protein sequences are folded into a single record with the most common DNA and genes. The V and J calls and clone size come from TCRdb's table, not from the authors' own analysis. This sample comprises some 1.5 million distinct CDR3 sequences, 28% of them detected only once. The top ten clones comprise less than 9.5% of the sample.

This receptor was obtained from a woman in her twenties or thirties in good health. The chain is encoded by TRBV5-1 joined to TRBJ2-5; the D gene could be either TRBD1 or TRBD2, each agreeing at 5 bases. Sequencing was carried out using blood. At the DNA level, the sequence is TGCGCCAGCAGCCCTGCCGGGTCGGGGCGCGAGACCCAGTACTTC. It encodes CASSPAGSGRETQYF.